This T cell receptor beta chain was identified during a study of CD8 T cells in Susac syndrome. Random-hexamer reverse transcription was applied to 0.5 to 1 ug RNA. From the immunoSEQ multiplex PCR reads, TCRdb called clonotypes with MiXCR, one entry per CDR3 protein. The sample has about 430,000 distinct CDR3 sequences, roughly 85% seen once. The CDR3 runs to 14 residues. V lost 4 bases to trimming and J lost 9 bases; unmatched junction nucleotides: 6. Germline CDR1 and CDR2: SGDLS and YYNGEE. The sequenced sample consisted of CD8+ T cells from PBMCs. This clonotype was sampled from a human donor with multiple sclerosis. This chain uses TRBV9 with TRBJ1-6, with 8 positions matching TRBD1. This CDR3 reads CASSPRTGFSPLHF. The DNA of the CDR3 is TGTGCCAGCAGCCCCCGGACAGGGTTTTCACCCCTCCACTTT.